A single sample is the source of the 21 T cell receptor beta chains below, sequenced in a study of CD8 T cells in ankylosing spondylitis. General observations from the study: The study identified a TCR beta motif of several highly homologous variants that appeared characteristic of ankylosing spondylitis blood.

These receptors' antigens are unknown. Using its own MiXCR run on the 5' RACE reads, TCRdb lists one record per CDR3 protein. Of about 840,000 distinct CDR3 sequences listed, about 10% were seen once; the top ten hold roughly 0.51%. Sequencing was performed on blood, either unsorted or a sorted T cell fraction (not recorded which). All receptors derive from a male donor with ankylosing spondylitis.

This rearrangement joins TRBV9 to TRBJ1-2, with a tentative D call TRBD1 (5 bases). Germline V gives CDR1 SGDLS, CDR2 YYNGEE. The CDR3 is 15 amino acids. V lost 2 bases to trimming and J lost 0 bases, with 11 bases between them. The CDR3: CASSVTGATNYGYTF. The CDR3 bases are TGTGCCAGCAGCGTGACCGGGGCCACTAACTATGGCTACACCTTC.

The chain combines TRBV2 with TRBJ2-7; no definite D call. Between the trimmed V and J ends, which lost 9 bases and 0 bases, there was a span of 12 bases. This CDR3 spans 13 amino acids. From germline, CDR1 is SNHLY and CDR2 FYNNEI. CDR3 sequence reads: CASSSSFSYEQYF. The CDR3 nucleotides are TGTGCCAGTAGCTCCTCATTCTCCTACGAGCAGTACTTC.

A few counts support this clonotype. The V gene is TRBV12-3 or TRBV12-4, the J gene TRBJ1-1, with D possibly matching TRBD1 (6 bases). V lost 7 bases and J lost 5, with 14 bases in between. The CDR3 has 13 amino acids. The CDR3 protein is CASTSRGWTEAFF. DNA of the CDR3: TGTGCCAGCACCTCAAGGGGGTGGACTGAAGCTTTCTTT.

This clonotype turned up a few times. CDR3 nucleotides: TGTGCCAGCAGCCAAGAAAACAGGGGGACCTACGAGCAGTACTTC. Protein sequence: CASSQENRGTYEQYF. V is TRBV14 and J is TRBJ2-7, with 8 nucleotides matching TRBD1. V dropped 0 bases and J dropped 2; count of bases not matched to a gene: 3. CDR3 length: 15 amino acids. Looked up from germline, CDR1 is SGHDN and CDR2 is FVKESK.

The chain employs TRBV5-1 and TRBJ2-1; 8 nucleotides line up with TRBD2. Germline CDR1 and CDR2: SGHRS and YFSETQ. The CDR3 loop spans 13 amino acids. V was pared by 4 bases and J by 9 bases, with 6 bases of the junction left unmatched. DNA of the CDR3: TGCGCCAGCAGCGAAGCGGGAGTACTTGAGCAGTTCTTC. It is translated as CASSEAGVLEQFF.

This chain connects TRBV29-1 to TRBJ2-7, with TRBD1 as a possible D gene (5 bases). V lost 1 base, J lost 9 bases, and 16 bases lay in between. There are 13 residues in the CDR3. Germline V gene lookup returns CDR1 SQVTM and CDR2 ANQGSEA. The CDR3 loop is CSVEAGQGTSQYF. The CDR3 bases are TGCAGCGTTGAAGCCGGTCAGGGTACCTCGCAGTACTTC.

The sample holds a few counts of this clonotype. This chain uses TRBV20-1 with TRBJ2-3, with 7 bases matching TRBD1. V lost 5 bases and J lost 0; bases outside the gene matches: 8. Germline V lookup: CDR1 DFQATT, CDR2 SNEGSKA (reference sequence). The CDR3 loop spans 15 amino acids. The CDR3 coding sequence is TGCAGTGCTTTCACAGGGGCCTTTAGCACAGATACGCAGTATTTT. It specifies CSAFTGAFSTDTQYF.

This clonotype was seen only a few times. The gene calls are TRBV27 and TRBJ1-1; TRBD1 might be the D (5 bases). CDR1 MNHEY and CDR2 SMNVEV come from the germline V gene (reference sequence). V lost 8 bases and J lost 3, with 22 bases in between. The CDR3 is made up of 16 amino acids. CDR3 sequence (DNA): TGTGCCAGCCATTTTTGGCGGGGGGTAGGGCACACTGAAGCTTTCTTT. Protein product: CASHFWRGVGHTEAFF.

This clonotype was observed a handful of times. The V call is TRBV5-1, the J call TRBJ2-1; D is uncertain. Germline CDR1 is SGHRS and CDR2 is YFSETQ. With 0 bases removed from V and 9 bases from J, the gap between germline ends came to 10 bases. The CDR3 has 13 residues. CDR3 in amino acids: CASSLGQDSEQFF. The CDR3 nucleotides are TGCGCCAGCAGCTTGGGGCAGGATAGTGAGCAGTTCTTC.

This clonotype was detected ten times or more. This rearrangement joins TRBV20-1 to TRBJ2-5; 12 bases are shared with TRBD2. Germline-derived CDR1 and CDR2 are DFQATT and SNEGSKA (reference sequence). J was trimmed by 9 bases and V by 5 bases; bases with no gene match: 10. The CDR3 is 14 residues long. The CDR3 region has the DNA TGCAGTGCTGTACTAGCGGGGGGCCGCTCGTCCCAGTACTTC. Its protein product is CSAVLAGGRSSQYF.

J is TRBJ1-6 and V is TRBV20-1; no firm D call. Trimming shortened V by 0 bases and J by 5 bases, and 11 bases separated the two germline ends. CDR3 length equals 15 residues. Germline CDR1 DFQATT, CDR2 SNEGSKA (reference sequence). The CDR3 sequence is CSARDLSGNNSPLHF. The CDR3 DNA is TGCAGTGCTAGAGATCTATCGGGAAATAATTCACCCCTCCACTTT.

This clonotype was seen at least ten times. The chain employs TRBV29-1 and TRBJ2-2; 14 bases map to TRBD2. Unmatched junction bases numbered 9, after V lost 4 bases and J lost 5 bases. Germline loops: CDR1 SQVTM, CDR2 ANQGSEA. The CDR3 is made up of 17 amino acids. As DNA, the CDR3 is TGCAGCGTTGTGGGACTAGCGGGAGCAGGCGGGACCGGGGAGCTGTTTTTT. Amino acid sequence: CSVVGLAGAGGTGELFF.

This clonotype was seen a few times. The chain is built from TRBV20-1 and TRBJ1-5; D unclear. The CDR3 covers 14 residues. The V end was cut by 5 bases, the J end by 1 base, with 12 bases between. CDR1 and CDR2 (germline): DFQATT, SNEGSKA (reference sequence). CDR3: CSALEGSSNQPQHF. CDR3 DNA sequence: TGCAGTGCTCTCGAGGGTTCGAGCAATCAGCCCCAGCATTTT.

The chain links TRBV7-9 to TRBJ1-3; no clear D. The CDR3 extends over 17 amino acids. Per germline, CDR1 SEHNR and CDR2 FQNEAQ (reference sequence). Trimming took 1 base from V and 0 from J, leaving 13 bases between them. The CDR3 DNA sequence: TGTGCCAGCAGCTTAGGATCAAGGGCAGACTCTGGAAACACCATATATTTT. This sequence encodes CASSLGSRADSGNTIYF.

In this sample, this clonotype turned up a few times. J is TRBJ1-6 and V is TRBV9; D may be TRBD1 (6 bases). Germline CDR1 SGDLS, CDR2 YYNGEE. CDR3 length equals 17 residues. Trimming shortened V by 4 bases and J by 3 bases, and 17 bases separated the two germline ends. The CDR3: CASSSTAGASYNSPLHF. CDR3 coding DNA: TGTGCCAGCAGCTCAACCGCAGGGGCCAGCTATAATTCACCCCTCCACTTT.

Only a few counts were recorded for this clonotype. V gene TRBV6-1 combines with J gene TRBJ1-5, with D possibly matching TRBD1 (6 bases). The CDR3 is 15 amino acids. The germline V gene has CDR1 MNHNS and CDR2 SASEGT. The V and J ends lost 6 bases and 2 bases respectively, with 14 bases between them. CDR3 in amino acids: CASRPGSGGNQPQHF. The DNA for the CDR3 is TGTGCCAGCAGACCAGGATCAGGGGGCAATCAGCCCCAGCATTTT.

The chain couples TRBV7-6 to TRBJ2-5, with D possibly being TRBD1 (6 bases). CDR3 length: 12 residues. In germline, CDR1 is SGHVS, CDR2 FNYEAQ. V was shortened by 5 bases and J by 13 bases, with 17 bases between the two germline ends. CDR3 sequence: CASSPNTVQGYF. CDR3 bases: TGTGCCAGCAGCCCCAATACGGTACAGGGGTACTTC.

In its sample, this clonotype was seen many times. V and J are TRBV5-1 and TRBJ2-7, with TRBD1 matching over 8 bases. V was pared by 7 bases and J by 6 bases, with 12 bases of the junction left unmatched. Germline V gene sequence: CDR1 SGHRS, CDR2 YFSETQ. CDR3 size: 14 residues. The CDR3 is CASGQGRLRAEQYF. The CDR3 DNA follows: TGCGCCAGCGGACAGGGACGTTTAAGGGCCGAGCAGTACTTC.

The chain links TRBV28 to TRBJ2-7, with TRBD2 identical over 7 bases. Germline loops: CDR1 MDHEN, CDR2 SYDVKM. CDR3 length: 14 amino acids. The V segment lost 6 bases and the J segment 6 bases; nucleotides outside the gene matches: 11. DNA for the CDR3: TGTGCCAGCAGGCCGGCCAACCCGGGGGGCGAGCAGTACTTC. Translated, it gives CASRPANPGGEQYF.

This chain connects TRBV20-1 to TRBJ1-2; possible D gene TRBD1, 6 bases. The V end lost 2 bases, the J end lost 4 bases, and 20 bases lay between the germline ends. CDR3 size: 16 residues. Per the germline V gene, CDR1 is DFQATT and CDR2 is SNEGSKA (reference sequence). CDR3 sequence: CSARSGGADRVYGYTF. The CDR3 bases are TGCAGTGCTAGATCGGGGGGCGCTGATCGGGTCTATGGCTACACCTTC.

This clonotype was found a few times. This CDR3 is CSARPGPGELFF. CDR3 bases: TGCAGTGCCCGGCCTGGACCCGGGGAGCTGTTTTTT. This rearrangement joins TRBV20-1 to TRBJ2-2; D uncertain. V dropped 6 bases and J dropped 6 bases, with 11 bases sitting between them. The germline CDR1 and CDR2 sequences are DFQATT and SNEGSKA (reference sequence). This CDR3 has 12 amino acids.